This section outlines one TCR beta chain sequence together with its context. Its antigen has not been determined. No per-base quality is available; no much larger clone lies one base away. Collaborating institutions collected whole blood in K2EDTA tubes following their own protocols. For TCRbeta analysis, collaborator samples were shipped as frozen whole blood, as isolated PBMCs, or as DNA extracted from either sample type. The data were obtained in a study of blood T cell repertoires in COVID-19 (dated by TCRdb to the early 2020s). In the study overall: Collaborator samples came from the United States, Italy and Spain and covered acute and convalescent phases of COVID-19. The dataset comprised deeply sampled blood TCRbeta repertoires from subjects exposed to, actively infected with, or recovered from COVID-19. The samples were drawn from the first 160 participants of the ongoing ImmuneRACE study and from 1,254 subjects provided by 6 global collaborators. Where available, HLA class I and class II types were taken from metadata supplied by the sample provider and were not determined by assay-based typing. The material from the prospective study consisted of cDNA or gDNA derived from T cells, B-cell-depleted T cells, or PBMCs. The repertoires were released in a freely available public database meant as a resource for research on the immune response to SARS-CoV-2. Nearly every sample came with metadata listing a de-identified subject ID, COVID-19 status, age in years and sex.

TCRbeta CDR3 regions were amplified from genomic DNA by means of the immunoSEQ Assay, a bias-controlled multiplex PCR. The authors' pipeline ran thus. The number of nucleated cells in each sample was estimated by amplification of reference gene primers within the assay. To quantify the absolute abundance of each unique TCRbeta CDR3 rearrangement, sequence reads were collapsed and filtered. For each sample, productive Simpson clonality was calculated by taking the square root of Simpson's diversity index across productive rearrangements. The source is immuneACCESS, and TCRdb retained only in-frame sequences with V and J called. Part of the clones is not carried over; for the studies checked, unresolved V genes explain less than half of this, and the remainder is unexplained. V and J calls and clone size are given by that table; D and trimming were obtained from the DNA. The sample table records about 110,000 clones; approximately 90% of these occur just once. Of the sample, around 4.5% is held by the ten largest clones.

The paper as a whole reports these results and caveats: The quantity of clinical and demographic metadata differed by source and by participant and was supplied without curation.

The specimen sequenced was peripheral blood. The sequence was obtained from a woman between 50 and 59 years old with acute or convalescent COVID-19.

The nucleotides read TGTGCCAGCACCCTACAGGGGGATACACCTGAAGCTTTCTTT. Translated, it reads CASTLQGDTPEAFF. The sequence is built from TRBV6-6 and TRBJ1-1, with 8 junctional bases fitting TRBD1. As encoded in the germline V gene (reference sequence), CDR1 is MNHNY while CDR2 is SVGAGI. V is cut back by 7 bases and J by 6 bases, with 10 bases in the junction unmatched. The CDR3 holds 14 amino acids from the cysteine to the phenylalanine. Only the CDR3 DNA is retained, 42 bases long and in frame from the first base.